This entry features one T cell receptor beta chain sequence. In this sample, this clonotype turned up many times. Its antigen remains undetermined. No much larger clone is present one base from it, and per-base qualities are unavailable. CDR1 and CDR2 are read off the germline V gene (reference sequence) as DFQATT and SNEGSKA. From the cysteine through the phenylalanine, the CDR3 covers 13 amino acids. Only the CDR3 DNA stays, 39 bases, in frame from base 1. Trimming takes 5 bases from V and 5 bases from J, and the germline ends sit 15 bases apart. Moderately to severely active disease, a Clinical Activity Score of at least 3, a NOSPECS grade of at least 4, and a duration under 3 months were present in ophthalmopathy patients. The study excluded patients with uncontrolled infections, other autoimmune diseases, pregnancy or lactation. Diagnoses relied on clinical symptoms, serum thyroxine and TRAb, thyroid ultrasound and orbital computed tomography. PBMCs were isolated from around 10 ml of fresh peripheral blood by Ficoll-Paque density gradient centrifugation. Total RNA was extracted using Trizol reagent, and RNA quality was assessed on an Agilent 2100 Bioanalyzer.

Amplification of TCR beta CDR3 regions was carried out from RNA transcripts. For the first round of RT-PCR on the TCR CDR3, the HTBI primer set was used together with the Qiagen OneStep RT-PCR kit. A second multiplex PCR round built the libraries, followed by size selection and purification. Sequencing of the libraries was done on an Illumina HiSeq2000 using paired-end 100 bp reads. Processing in the source paper ran as follows. SOAPnuke was used to process the raw data, removing reads that contained adapters or uncalled bases, had a mean Phred below 15, or lacked an exact match to the constant primer or identifier. COPE v1.2.5 was used to merge the high-quality paired reads, and each unique nucleotide sequence was defined as a clonotype. Clonotypes were aligned to IMGT TRBV, TRBD and TRBJ reference segments using MiTCR v1.1. The analysis was restricted to V-J combinations with a frequency above 0.0001, which together covered over 99% of the repertoires. The TCS score was defined as F50 (clonal expansion) divided by E x V (chaos), with BLOSUM62-based TCRdist calculated between CDR3 peptides within each V-J. Welch's t-statistics and random forest reduced several hundred V-J features to about 13, which were used in a naive Bayes classifier (R e1071). TCRdb took the public reads, trimmed them with fastp at Q25, ran MiXCR for clone calling and kept in-frame beta chains. Entries that share a CDR3 protein sequence are merged under the most common genes and DNA. The authors' filters were not applied to this entry. The sample records hundreds of thousands of distinct CDR3 sequences, about 14% of which are singletons. Around 12% of the sample is taken by the ten largest.

The data were taken from a study of T cells in Graves' hyperthyroidism and ophthalmopathy (dated by TCRdb to about 2019). Background on the whole study: Peripheral blood samples were taken at the time of initial diagnosis, prior to any treatment. TCR V-J signatures able to tell the groups apart were searched for in a discovery cohort of 90 to 100 patients, of whom fewer than 45 had Graves' ophthalmopathy and 55 to 65 had stable Graves' hyperthyroidism. Prospective prediction of ophthalmopathy was tested in an independent validation cohort consisting of 18 hyperthyroidism patients and some 15 patients who later progressed to ophthalmopathy. The roughly 91 discovery patients were randomly divided into training and test sets at a 7:3 ratio. In about 6 Graves' hyperthyroidism patients, the study also compared T-cell repertoires from thyroid tissue with T-cell repertoires from blood. Following sampling, methimazole starting at 30 mg daily was given to hyperthyroidism patients, and high-dose intravenous methylprednisolone was given to ophthalmopathy patients. The paper reports TCR Vbeta CDR3 sequencing of about 140 peripheral blood samples: around 41 ophthalmopathy, 75 to 80 hyperthyroidism and around 17 progressor patients. What the authors observed across the whole study: Sample size was not statistically predetermined, and blinding of investigators to group allocation was not performed. In cross-validation, a model built on a 13 V-J signature told ophthalmopathy apart from stable hyperthyroidism with under 90% sensitivity and roughly 81% specificity, and in testing the same model reached 80%/75%. In validation, the model predicted progression to ophthalmopathy a median of about 5.9 months before onset, with about 64% sensitivity and 72.22% specificity. Blood samples also contained most of the expanded thyroid clonotypes (frequency above 0.001), which suggests that blood repertoires may reflect thyroid immune responses.

Sequenced sample: blood. The rearrangement combines TRBV20-1 with TRBJ2-5, and the D gene may be TRBD2, 5 bases matching. The origin of this receptor is a woman between 45 and 60 years old with Graves' ophthalmopathy. Read as DNA, the sequence is TGCAGTGCTGGAGCGGTTGGGATGGAGACCCAGTACTTC. It encodes CSAGAVGMETQYF.